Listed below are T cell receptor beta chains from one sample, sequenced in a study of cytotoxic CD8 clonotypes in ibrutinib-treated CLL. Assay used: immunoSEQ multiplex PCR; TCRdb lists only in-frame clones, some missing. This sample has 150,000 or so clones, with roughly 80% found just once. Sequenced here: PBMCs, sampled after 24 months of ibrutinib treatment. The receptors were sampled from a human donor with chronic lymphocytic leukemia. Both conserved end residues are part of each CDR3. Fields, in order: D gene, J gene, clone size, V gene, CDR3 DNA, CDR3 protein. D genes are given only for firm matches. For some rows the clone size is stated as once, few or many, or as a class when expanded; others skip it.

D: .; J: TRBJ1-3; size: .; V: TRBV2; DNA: TGTGCCAGAGACAGGCCCTCTGGAAACACCATATATTTT; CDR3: CARDRPSGNTIYF
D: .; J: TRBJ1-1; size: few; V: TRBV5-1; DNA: TGCGCCAGCAGCTTAATCGGGGGGTACACTGAAGCTTTCTTT; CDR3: CASSLIGGYTEAFF
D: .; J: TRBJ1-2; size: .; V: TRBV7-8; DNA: TGTGCCAGCAGCTTAGAGGGCGGTAACTATGGCTACACCTTC; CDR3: CASSLEGGNYGYTF
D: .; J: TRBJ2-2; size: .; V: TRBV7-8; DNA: TGTGCCAGCACCCGCGATGCCGGGGAGCTGTTTTTT; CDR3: CASTRDAGELFF
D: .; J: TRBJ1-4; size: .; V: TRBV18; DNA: TGTGCCAGCTCACCCACCGCAAAGGTGGATGAAAAACTGTTTTTT; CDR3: CASSPTAKVDEKLFF
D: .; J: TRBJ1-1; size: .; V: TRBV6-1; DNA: TGTGCCAGCAGTGAACGAGGGAAGTTCGCTGAAGCTTTCTTT; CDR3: CASSERGKFAEAFF
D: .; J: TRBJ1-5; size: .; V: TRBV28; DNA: TGTGCCAGCAGTGTAGGCAATCAGCCCCAGCATTTT; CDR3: CASSVGNQPQHF
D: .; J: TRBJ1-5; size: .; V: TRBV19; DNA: TGTGCCAGTGGGGCCCAAGTAGGGGGGCAGCCCCAGCATTTT; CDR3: CASGAQVGGQPQHF
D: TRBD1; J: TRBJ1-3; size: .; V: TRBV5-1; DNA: TGCGCCAGCAGCCAACGGACAGGGGGCTCTGGAAACACCATATATTTT; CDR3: CASSQRTGGSGNTIYF
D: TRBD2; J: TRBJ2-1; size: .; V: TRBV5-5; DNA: TGTGCCAGCAGCTCAAGCGTAGCGGGGGGCCGTTGGGATGAGCAGTTCTTC; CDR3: CASSSSVAGGRWDEQFF
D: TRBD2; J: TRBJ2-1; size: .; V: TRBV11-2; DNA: TGTGCCAGCAGCCCCCTAGCGGGGGCCGCCAATGAGCAGTTCTTC; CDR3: CASSPLAGAANEQFF
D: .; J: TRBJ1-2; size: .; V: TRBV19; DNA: TGTGCCAGTAGAAACGGGAACTATGGCTACACCTTC; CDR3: CASRNGNYGYTF
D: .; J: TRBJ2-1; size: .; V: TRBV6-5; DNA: TGTGCCAGCAGTTACACCGCCGGGGACTCCAATCCCCCGTTCTTC; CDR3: CASSYTAGDSNPPFF
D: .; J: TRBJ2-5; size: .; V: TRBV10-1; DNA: TGCGCCACCCGTCCGGGACACCCTCAAGAGACCCAGTACTTC; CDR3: CATRPGHPQETQYF
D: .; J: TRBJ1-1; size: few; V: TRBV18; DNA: TGTGCCAGCTCACCTAGCAGGGGTGGCATGAACACTGAAGCTTTCTTT; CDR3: CASSPSRGGMNTEAFF
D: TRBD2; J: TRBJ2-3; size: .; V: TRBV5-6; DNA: TGTGCCAGCAGCTTCGGACTAGCGAGGGATACGCAGTATTTT; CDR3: CASSFGLARDTQYF
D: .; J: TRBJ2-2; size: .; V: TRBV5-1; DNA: TGCGCCAGCAGCCGCGCGACCGCGAACACCGGGGAGCTGTTTTTT; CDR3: CASSRATANTGELFF
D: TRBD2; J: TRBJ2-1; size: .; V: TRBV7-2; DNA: TGTGCCAGCAGCTTAGGGCGGACTAGCGCGTACAATGAGCAGTTCTTC; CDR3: CASSLGRTSAYNEQFF
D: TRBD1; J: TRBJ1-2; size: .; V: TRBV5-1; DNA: TGCGCCAGCAGTTTCGACATTCACAGACAGGGTACGGATGGCTACACCTTC; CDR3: CASSFDIHRQGTDGYTF
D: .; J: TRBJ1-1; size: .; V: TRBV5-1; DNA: TGCGCCAGCAGCTTGGTAGGACGGGGAACTGAAGCTTTCTTT; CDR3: CASSLVGRGTEAFF
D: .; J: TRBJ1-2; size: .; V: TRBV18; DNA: TGTGCCAGCTCACCACCAGGGGCCGGCTATGGCTACACCTTC; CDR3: CASSPPGAGYGYTF